The sample holds many counts of the clone carrying this T cell receptor (beta chain). No antigen is known for it. The sample originates from a study of T cells after yellow fever vaccination. General study findings and limits: The secondary response was weaker, and its peak arrived faster, on day 5 versus 15. A minor fraction of clonotypes spanned both CD4 and CD8 compartments. Detected again after the booster were most primary-vaccination clones, at 96% CD4 and roughly 88% CD8.

It was through 5'RACE template switching that TCR cDNA was made, with a universal primer site and UMIs added. TCRdb re-analysed the 5' RACE reads in MiXCR, keeping a single row per CDR3 protein. The sample has fewer than 350,000 distinct CDR3 sequences, approximately 3.9% seen once. From germline, CDR1 is SGHRS and CDR2 YFSETQ. This CDR3 contains 17 residues. Trimming at V came to 0 bases and at J to 8 bases, leaving 11 bases not matched to a gene. The genes are TRBV5-1 and TRBJ2-1; 10 bases agree with TRBD2. The source was PBMCs, collected on the day of the yellow fever booster vaccination. This receptor was identified in a man younger than 35 who received the YFV17D yellow fever vaccine. CDR3 DNA sequence: TGCGCCAGCAGCTTGGTGCTAGCGGGGGCCACCGGGGATGAGCAGTTCTTC. Amino acids: CASSLVLAGATGDEQFF.